This T cell receptor beta chain was found in a study of blood T cell repertoires in COVID-19 (dated by TCRdb to 2020 to 2021). General notes on the study: Collaborator samples came from the United States, Italy and Spain and covered acute and convalescent phases of COVID-19. The prospective study material was composed of cDNA or gDNA derived from T cells, B-cell-depleted T cells, or PBMCs. The dataset comprised deeply sampled blood TCRbeta repertoires from subjects exposed to, actively infected with, or recovered from COVID-19. The repertoires were released in a freely available public database meant as a resource for research on the immune response to SARS-CoV-2. Samples came from the ongoing ImmuneRACE study (first 160 participants) plus 1,254 subjects from 6 global collaborators. Nearly every sample came with metadata listing a de-identified subject ID, COVID-19 status, age in years and sex. Where HLA class I and class II types were available, the types were taken from metadata supplied by the sample provider, not from assay-based typing.

For CDR1 and CDR2, the germline V gene lists LGHNA and YNFKEQ. The CDR3 measures 14 amino acids from cysteine to phenylalanine. Just the 42-base CDR3 DNA is kept, in frame starting at base 1. Trimming removed 3 bases from V and 4 bases from J, leaving 12 bases between the germline ends. At one collaborating source in Seattle, patients were enrolled during active infection and were followed longitudinally through the course of disease. Whole blood was collected in K2EDTA tubes by collaborating institutions according to the institutions' own protocols. For TCRbeta analysis, collaborators shipped samples in one of three forms: frozen whole blood, isolated PBMCs, or DNA extracted from either of those sample types. Turning to this clone: It has no known antigen specificity. Per-base qualities were not stored, and no clone one base away is much larger.

TCRbeta CDR3 regions were amplified from genomic DNA using the immunoSEQ Assay, a bias-controlled multiplex PCR. The authors' analysis ran thus. Within the assay, amplification of reference gene primers was used to estimate how many nucleated cells each sample contained. Sequence reads were collapsed and filtered to measure the absolute abundance of every unique TCRbeta CDR3 rearrangement. For each sample, productive Simpson clonality was calculated as the square root of Simpson's diversity index over productive rearrangements. The clones in this table, taken by TCRdb from immuneACCESS, are in-frame only. Not every clone is retained; where verified, under half of the shortfall comes from an unresolved V gene, and the cause of the rest is unknown. V, J and clone size derive from that table, while D and trimming were established from the DNA sequence. For this sample there are 85,000 to 100,000 clones; 81% appear just once. Of the sample, around 4.8% falls within the top ten clones.

Results the study describes overall, beyond this receptor: How much clinical and demographic metadata was included differed by source and by participant, and the metadata was provided uncurated.

The sample was peripheral blood. In this chain, TRBV4-2 is recombined with TRBJ1-1, with TRBD1 tentatively as D gene (6 bases match). The TCR comes from a man older than 75 with COVID-19, enrolled during active disease. The encoded CDR3 is CASSQSQGSTEAFF. DNA sequence: TGTGCCAGCAGCCAGTCGCAGGGGAGCACTGAAGCTTTCTTT.